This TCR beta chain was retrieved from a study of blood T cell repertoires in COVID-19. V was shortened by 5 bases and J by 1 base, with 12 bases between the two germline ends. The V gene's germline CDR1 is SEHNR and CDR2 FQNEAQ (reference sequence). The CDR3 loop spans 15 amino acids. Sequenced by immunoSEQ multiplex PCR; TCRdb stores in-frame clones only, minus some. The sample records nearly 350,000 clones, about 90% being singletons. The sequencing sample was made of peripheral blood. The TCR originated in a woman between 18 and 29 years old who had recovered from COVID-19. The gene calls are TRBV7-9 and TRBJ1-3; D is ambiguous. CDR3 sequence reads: CASSPGPTSGNTIYF. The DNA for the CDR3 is TGTGCCAGCAGCCCCGGTCCGACATCTGGAAACACCATATATTTT.